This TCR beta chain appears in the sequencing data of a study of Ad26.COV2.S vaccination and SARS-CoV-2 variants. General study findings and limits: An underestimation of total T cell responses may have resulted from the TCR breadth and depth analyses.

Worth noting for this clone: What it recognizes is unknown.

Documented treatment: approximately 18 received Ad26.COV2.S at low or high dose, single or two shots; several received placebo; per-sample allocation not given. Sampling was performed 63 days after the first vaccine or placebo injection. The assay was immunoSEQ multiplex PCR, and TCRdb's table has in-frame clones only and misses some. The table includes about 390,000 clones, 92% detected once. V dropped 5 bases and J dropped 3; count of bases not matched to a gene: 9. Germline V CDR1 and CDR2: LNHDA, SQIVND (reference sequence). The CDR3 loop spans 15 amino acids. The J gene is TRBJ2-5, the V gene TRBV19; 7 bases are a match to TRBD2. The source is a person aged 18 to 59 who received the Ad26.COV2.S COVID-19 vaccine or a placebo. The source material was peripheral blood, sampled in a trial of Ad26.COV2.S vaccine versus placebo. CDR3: CASSASSGVEETQYF. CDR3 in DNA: TGTGCCAGTAGTGCTAGCAGCGGGGTAGAAGAGACCCAGTACTTC.